The text below deals with one TCR beta chain. Its antigen remains unknown. What was amplified from RNA transcripts were TCR beta CDR3 regions. TCR CDR3 regions were first amplified by RT-PCR with HTBI primers. TCRdb reprocessed the multiplex PCR reads via MiXCR and lists one record per CDR3 protein. Among 300,000 to 350,000 distinct CDR3 sequences, roughly a fifth were seen once, and the ten largest hold around half. The source of the sample is a study of T cells in Graves' hyperthyroidism and ophthalmopathy. Overall study findings and caveats: From stable hyperthyroidism, ophthalmopathy was set apart by a 13 V-J model.

The clonotype comes from a woman aged 50 to 65 with Graves' hyperthyroidism. The sample taken for sequencing was blood.

CDR3 loop: CSARGTGRTNQPQHF. DNA of the CDR3: TGCAGTGCTAGAGGGACAGGGAGGACCAATCAGCCCCAGCATTTT. The chain recombines TRBV20-1 with TRBJ1-5; TRBD1 aligns across 8 bases. The CDR3 runs 15 residues. The trim removed 1 base at V and 3 bases at J, leaving 5 bases unmatched. Germline lookup yields CDR1 DFQATT and CDR2 SNEGSKA (reference sequence).